These T cell receptor beta chains were read from a single sample in a study of T cells in Graves' hyperthyroidism and ophthalmopathy. Using its own MiXCR run on the multiplex PCR reads, TCRdb lists one record per CDR3 protein. This table has a few hundred thousand distinct CDR3 sequences, roughly an eighth appearing once. Sequenced material: blood. These TCRs come from a woman between 18 and 30 years old with Graves' hyperthyroidism. Both conserved end residues are part of each CDR3. D genes are given only for firm matches. Some rows have no size entry. The others give once, few or many, or a class for an expanded clone.

d_call | clone_size | cdr3_length | j_call | v_call | cdr3_aa | cdr3_nt
NA | many | 14 | TRBJ2-3 | TRBV30 | CAWSSGTSTDTQYF | TGTGCCTGGAGTTCGGGGACTAGCACAGATACGCAGTATTTT
NA | few | 13 | TRBJ2-1 | TRBV30 | CAWSVIGGGGQFF | TGTGCCTGGAGTGTCATTGGGGGAGGTGGGCAGTTCTTC
NA | many | 13 | TRBJ2-1 | TRBV5-1 | CASSLSAGAEQFF | TGCGCCAGCAGCTTGTCAGCAGGGGCTGAGCAGTTCTTC
TRBD2 | once | 17 | TRBJ2-1 | TRBV7-7 | CASSRETSPSSYNEQFF | TGTGCTAGCAGCCGAGAGACTAGCCCTAGCTCCTACAATGAGCAGTTCTTC
NA | many | 12 | TRBJ2-1 | TRBV27 | CASSPGRDEQFF | TGTGCCAGCAGCCCCGGGCGCGATGAGCAGTTCTTC
TRBD1 | few | 15 | TRBJ2-2 | TRBV3-1 | CASSQRRQGAGGLFF | TGTGCCAGCAGCCAACGCAGACAGGGGGCCGGGGGGCTGTTTTTT
TRBD2 | many | 13 | TRBJ2-7 | TRBV5-1 | CASTIAGAYEQYF | TGCGCCAGCACTATAGCGGGAGCTTACGAGCAGTACTTC
NA | NA | 14 | TRBJ2-1 | TRBV7-3 | CASSLGLGYNEQFF | TGTGCCAGCAGCTTAGGGCTAGGATACAATGAGCAGTTCTTC
NA | NA | 15 | TRBJ1-2 | TRBV9 | CASSVATMGNYGYTF | TGTGCCAGCAGCGTAGCTACAATGGGGAACTATGGCTACACCTTC
TRBD2 | many | 17 | TRBJ2-7 | TRBV6-1 | CASSEVRTSGRVYEQYF | TGTGCCAGCAGTGAAGTTAGGACTAGCGGGAGGGTATACGAGCAGTACTTC
NA | many | 13 | TRBJ1-5 | TRBV6-1 | CASARGSNQPQHF | TGTGCCAGCGCCAGGGGCAGCAATCAGCCCCAGCATTTT
TRBD1 | many | 13 | TRBJ1-2 | TRBV6-1 | CASSQTGGGGYTF | TGTGCCAGCAGTCAAACAGGGGGGGGTGGCTACACCTTC
TRBD2 | many | 17 | TRBJ2-1 | TRBV28 | CASRRTSGRPSYNEQFF | TGTGCCAGCAGGAGGACTAGCGGGAGGCCCTCCTACAATGAGCAGTTCTTC
TRBD2 | NA | 16 | TRBJ2-4 | TRBV19 | CASSQGTGLAGGPPYF | TGTGCCAGTAGCCAGGGGACGGGACTAGCGGGAGGGCCTCCGTACTTC
TRBD2 | NA | 15 | TRBJ2-7 | TRBV20-1 | CSARGSSGVSYEQYF | TGCAGTGCTAGAGGGTCTAGCGGGGTCTCCTACGAGCAGTACTTC
NA | many | 14 | TRBJ1-1 | TRBV12-3/TRBV12-4 | CASSLQAPNTEAFF | TGTGCCAGCAGTTTACAGGCCCCGAACACTGAAGCTTTCTTT
NA | many | 15 | TRBJ2-1 | TRBV6-5 | CASSYGQGLYNEQFF | TGTGCCAGCAGTTACGGGCAGGGCCTTTACAATGAGCAGTTCTTC
NA | NA | 13 | TRBJ2-7 | TRBV18 | CASSPDATLEQYF | TGTGCCAGCTCACCCGATGCGACACTCGAGCAGTACTTC